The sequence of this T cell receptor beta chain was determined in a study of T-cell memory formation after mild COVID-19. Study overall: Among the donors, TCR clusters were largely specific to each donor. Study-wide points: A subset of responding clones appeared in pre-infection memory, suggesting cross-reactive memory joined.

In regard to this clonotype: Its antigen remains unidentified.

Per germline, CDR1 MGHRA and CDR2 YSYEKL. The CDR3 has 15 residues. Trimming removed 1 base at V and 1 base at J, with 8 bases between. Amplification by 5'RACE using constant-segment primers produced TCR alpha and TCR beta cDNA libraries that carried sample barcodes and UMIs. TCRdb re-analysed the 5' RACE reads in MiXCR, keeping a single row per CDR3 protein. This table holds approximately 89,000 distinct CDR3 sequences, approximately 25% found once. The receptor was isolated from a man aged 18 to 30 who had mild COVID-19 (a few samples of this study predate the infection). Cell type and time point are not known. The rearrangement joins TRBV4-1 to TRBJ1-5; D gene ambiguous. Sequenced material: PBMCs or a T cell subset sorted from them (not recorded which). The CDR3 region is CASSQGVLSNQPQHF. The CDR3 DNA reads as TGCGCCAGCAGCCAAGGGGTCCTGAGCAATCAGCCCCAGCATTTT.